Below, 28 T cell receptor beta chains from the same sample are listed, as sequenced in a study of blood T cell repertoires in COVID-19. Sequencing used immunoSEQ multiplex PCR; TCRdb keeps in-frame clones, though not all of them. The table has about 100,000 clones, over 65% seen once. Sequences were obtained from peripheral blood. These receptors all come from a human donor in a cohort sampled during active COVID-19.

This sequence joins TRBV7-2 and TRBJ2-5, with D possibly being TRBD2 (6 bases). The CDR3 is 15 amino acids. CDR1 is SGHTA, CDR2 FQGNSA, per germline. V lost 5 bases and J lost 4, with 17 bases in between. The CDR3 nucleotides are TGTGCCAGCAGCCCCGGGGGACGCGGGGTAGAGACCCAGTACTTC. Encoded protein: CASSPGGRGVETQYF. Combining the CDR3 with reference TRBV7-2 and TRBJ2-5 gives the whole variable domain GAGVSQSPSNKVTEKGKDVELRCDPISGHTALYWYRQSLGQGLEFLIYFQGNSAPDKSGLPSDRFSAERTGGSVSTLTIQRTQQEDSAVYLCASSPGGRGVETQYFGPGTRLLVL.

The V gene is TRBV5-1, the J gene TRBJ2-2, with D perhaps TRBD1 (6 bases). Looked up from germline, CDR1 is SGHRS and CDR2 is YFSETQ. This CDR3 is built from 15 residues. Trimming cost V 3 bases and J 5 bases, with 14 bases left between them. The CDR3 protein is CASSSQGEETGELFF. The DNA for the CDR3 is TGCGCCAGCAGCTCACAGGGCGAAGAGACCGGGGAGCTGTTTTTT.

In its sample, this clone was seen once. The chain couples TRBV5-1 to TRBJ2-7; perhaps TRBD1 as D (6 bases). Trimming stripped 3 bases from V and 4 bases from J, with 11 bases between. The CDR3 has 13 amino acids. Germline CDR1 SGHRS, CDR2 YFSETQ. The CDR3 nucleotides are TGCGCCAGCAGCTCGACAGGAATATACGAGCAGTACTTC. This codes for CASSSTGIYEQYF.

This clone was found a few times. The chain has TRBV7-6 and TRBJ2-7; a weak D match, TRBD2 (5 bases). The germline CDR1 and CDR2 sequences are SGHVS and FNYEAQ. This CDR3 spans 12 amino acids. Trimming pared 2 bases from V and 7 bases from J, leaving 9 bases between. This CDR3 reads CASSLLSGEQYF. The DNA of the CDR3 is TGTGCCAGCAGCTTACTCTCGGGAGAGCAGTACTTC.

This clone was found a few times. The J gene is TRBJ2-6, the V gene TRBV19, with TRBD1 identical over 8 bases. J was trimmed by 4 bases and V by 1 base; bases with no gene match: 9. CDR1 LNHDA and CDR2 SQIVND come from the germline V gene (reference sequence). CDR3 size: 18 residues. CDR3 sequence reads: CASSIGTRQGTGANVLTF. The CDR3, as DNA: TGTGCCAGTAGTATAGGGACCCGACAGGGGACGGGGGCCAACGTCCTGACTTTC.

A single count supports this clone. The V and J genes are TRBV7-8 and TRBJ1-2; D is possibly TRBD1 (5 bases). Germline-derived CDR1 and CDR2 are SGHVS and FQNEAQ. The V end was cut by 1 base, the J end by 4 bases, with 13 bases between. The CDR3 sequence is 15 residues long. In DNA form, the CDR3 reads TGTGCCAGCAGCTTAGGGGCTTGGGGCACCTATGGCTACACCTTC. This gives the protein CASSLGAWGTYGYTF.

The CDR3 is CASSIGQGRETQYF. Here the CDR3 DNA reads TGTGCCAGCAGCATCGGACAGGGCAGGGAGACCCAGTACTTC. The chain links TRBV7-2 to TRBJ2-5; TRBD1 aligns across 8 bases. Trimming at V came to 5 bases and at J to 5 bases, leaving 7 bases not matched to a gene. The CDR3 consists of 14 residues. In germline, CDR1 is SGHTA, CDR2 FQGNSA.

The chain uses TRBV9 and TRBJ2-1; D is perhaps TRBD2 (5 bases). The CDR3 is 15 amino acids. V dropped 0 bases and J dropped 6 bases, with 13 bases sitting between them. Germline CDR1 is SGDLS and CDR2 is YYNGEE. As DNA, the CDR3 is TGTGCCAGCAGCGTAGCTGAGGGTTCGCGCAATGAGCAGTTCTTC. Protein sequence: CASSVAEGSRNEQFF.

In DNA, the CDR3 is TGTGCCAGCAGCGCCTTATCCGGGGGGAATGAGCAGTTCTTC. Translation: CASSALSGGNEQFF. This sequence joins TRBV9 and TRBJ2-1; 7 positions match TRBD2. Germline trimming cut 3 bases from V and 7 bases from J; bases unmatched to any gene: 7. Germline V gene data show CDR1 as SGDLS and CDR2 as YYNGEE. The CDR3 has 14 residues.

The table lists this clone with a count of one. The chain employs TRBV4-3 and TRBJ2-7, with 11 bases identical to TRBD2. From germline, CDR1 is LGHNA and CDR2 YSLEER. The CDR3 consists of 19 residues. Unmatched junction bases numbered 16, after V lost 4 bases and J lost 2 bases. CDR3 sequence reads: CASSPGLAVASFAAYEQYF. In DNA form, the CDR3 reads TGCGCCAGCAGCCCGGGACTAGCGGTTGCCTCCTTTGCGGCCTACGAGCAGTACTTC.

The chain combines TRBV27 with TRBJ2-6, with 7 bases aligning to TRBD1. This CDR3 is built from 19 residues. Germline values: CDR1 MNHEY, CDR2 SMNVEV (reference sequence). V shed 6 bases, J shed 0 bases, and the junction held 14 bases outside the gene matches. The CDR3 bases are TGTGCCAGCAGGTGGGGGATGGGGACAGCCATCTCTGGGGCCAACGTCCTGACTTTC. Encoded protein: CASRWGMGTAISGANVLTF.

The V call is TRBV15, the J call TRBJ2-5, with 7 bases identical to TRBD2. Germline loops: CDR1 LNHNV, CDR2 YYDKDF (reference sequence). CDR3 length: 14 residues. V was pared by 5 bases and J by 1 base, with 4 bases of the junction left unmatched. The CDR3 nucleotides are TGTGCCACCAGCGACCTAGCGGCCCAAGAGACCCAGTACTTC. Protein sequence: CATSDLAAQETQYF.

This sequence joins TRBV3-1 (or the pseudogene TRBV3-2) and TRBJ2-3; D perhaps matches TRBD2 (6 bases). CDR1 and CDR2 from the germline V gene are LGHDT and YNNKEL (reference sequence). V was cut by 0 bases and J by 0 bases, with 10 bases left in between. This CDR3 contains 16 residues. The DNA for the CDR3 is TGTGCCAGCAGCCAAGATTCACTAGCAAGCACAGATACGCAGTATTTT. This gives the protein CASSQDSLASTDTQYF.

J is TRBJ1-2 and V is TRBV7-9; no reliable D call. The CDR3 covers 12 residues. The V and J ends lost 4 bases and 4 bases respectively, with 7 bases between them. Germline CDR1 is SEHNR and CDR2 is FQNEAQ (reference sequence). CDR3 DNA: TGTGCCAGCAGCTATCGGTCCTATGGCTACACCTTC. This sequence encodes CASSYRSYGYTF.

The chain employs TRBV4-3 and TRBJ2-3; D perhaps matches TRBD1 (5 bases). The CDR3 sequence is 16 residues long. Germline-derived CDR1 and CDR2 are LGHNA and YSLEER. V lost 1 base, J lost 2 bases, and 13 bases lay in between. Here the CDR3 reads CASSQGDGAFTDTQYF. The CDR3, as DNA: TGCGCCAGCAGCCAAGGGGATGGGGCCTTCACAGATACGCAGTATTTT.

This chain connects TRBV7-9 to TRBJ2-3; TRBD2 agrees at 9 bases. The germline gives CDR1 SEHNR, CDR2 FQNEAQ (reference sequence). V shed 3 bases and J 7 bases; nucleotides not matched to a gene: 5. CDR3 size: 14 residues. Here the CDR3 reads CASSFGGGVNTQYF. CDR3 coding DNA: TGTGCCAGCAGCTTCGGCGGGGGGGTAAATACGCAGTATTTT.

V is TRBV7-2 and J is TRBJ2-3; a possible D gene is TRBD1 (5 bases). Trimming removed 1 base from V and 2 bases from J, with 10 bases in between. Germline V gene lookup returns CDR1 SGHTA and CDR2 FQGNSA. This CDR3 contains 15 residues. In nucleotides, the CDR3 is TGTGCCAGCAGCTTAGGGGGCAAGTTCACAGATACGCAGTATTTT. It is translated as CASSLGGKFTDTQYF.

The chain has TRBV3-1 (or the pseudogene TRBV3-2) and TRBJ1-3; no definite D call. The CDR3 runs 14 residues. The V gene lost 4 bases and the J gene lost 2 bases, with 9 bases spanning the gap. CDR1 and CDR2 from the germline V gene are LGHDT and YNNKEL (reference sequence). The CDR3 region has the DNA TGTGCCAGCAGCCCCCGCCGGGCTGGAAACACCATATATTTT. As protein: CASSPRRAGNTIYF.

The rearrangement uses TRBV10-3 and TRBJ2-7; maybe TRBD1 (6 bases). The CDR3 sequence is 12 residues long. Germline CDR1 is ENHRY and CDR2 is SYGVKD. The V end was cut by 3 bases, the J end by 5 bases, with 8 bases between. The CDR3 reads CAISERGNEQYF. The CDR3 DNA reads TGTGCCATCAGTGAAAGGGGGAACGAGCAGTACTTC.

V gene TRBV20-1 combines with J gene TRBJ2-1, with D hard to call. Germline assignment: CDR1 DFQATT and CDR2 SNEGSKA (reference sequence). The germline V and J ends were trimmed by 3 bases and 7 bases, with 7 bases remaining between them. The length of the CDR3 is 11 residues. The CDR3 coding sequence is TGCAGTGCTAGGACTCCTAATGAGCAGTTCTTC. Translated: CSARTPNEQFF.

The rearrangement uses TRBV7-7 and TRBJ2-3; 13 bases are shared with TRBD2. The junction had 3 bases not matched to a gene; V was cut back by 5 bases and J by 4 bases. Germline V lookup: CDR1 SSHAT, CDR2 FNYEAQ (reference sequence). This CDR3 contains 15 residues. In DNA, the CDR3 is TGTGCCAGCAGCCCCGGACTAGCGGGGGCAGATACGCAGTATTTT. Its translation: CASSPGLAGADTQYF.

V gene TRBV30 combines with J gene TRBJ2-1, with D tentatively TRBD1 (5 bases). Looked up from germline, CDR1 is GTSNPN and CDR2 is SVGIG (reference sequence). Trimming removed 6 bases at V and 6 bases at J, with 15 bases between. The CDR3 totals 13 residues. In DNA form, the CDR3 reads TGTGCCTGTACCGCGGCAGGGCGCAATGAGCAGTTCTTC. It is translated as CACTAAGRNEQFF.

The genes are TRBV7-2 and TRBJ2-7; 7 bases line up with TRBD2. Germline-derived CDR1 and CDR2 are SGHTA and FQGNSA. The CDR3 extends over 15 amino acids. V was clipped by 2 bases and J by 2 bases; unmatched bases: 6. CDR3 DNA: TGTGCCAGCAGCTTACCCTCAGCGGGACCCTACGAGCAGTACTTC. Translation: CASSLPSAGPYEQYF.

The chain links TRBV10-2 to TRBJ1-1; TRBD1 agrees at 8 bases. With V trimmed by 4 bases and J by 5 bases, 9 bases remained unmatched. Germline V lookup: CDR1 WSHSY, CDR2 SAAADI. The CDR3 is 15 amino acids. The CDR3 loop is CASSAGGGRITEAFF. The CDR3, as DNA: TGCGCCAGCAGTGCAGGGGGCGGAAGGATAACTGAAGCTTTCTTT.

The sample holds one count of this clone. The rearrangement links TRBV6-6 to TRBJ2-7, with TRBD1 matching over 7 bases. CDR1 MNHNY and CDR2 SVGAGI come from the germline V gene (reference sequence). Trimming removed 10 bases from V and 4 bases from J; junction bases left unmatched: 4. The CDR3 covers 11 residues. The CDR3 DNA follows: TGTGCCACACAGGGGAATTACGAGCAGTACTTC. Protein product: CATQGNYEQYF.

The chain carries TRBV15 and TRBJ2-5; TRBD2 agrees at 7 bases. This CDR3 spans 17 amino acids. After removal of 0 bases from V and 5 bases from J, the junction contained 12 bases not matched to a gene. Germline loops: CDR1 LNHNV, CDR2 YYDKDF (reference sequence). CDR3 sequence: CATSRDQPGAGLETQYF. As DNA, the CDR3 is TGTGCCACCAGCAGAGATCAGCCGGGAGCGGGACTGGAGACCCAGTACTTC.

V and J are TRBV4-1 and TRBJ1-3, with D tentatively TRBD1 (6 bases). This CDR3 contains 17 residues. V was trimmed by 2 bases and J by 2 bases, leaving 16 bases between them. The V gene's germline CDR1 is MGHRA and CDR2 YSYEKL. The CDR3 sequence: CASSQPLYRDAGNTIYF. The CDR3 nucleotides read TGCGCCAGCAGCCAACCTCTTTACAGGGATGCTGGAAACACCATATATTTT.

Here the CDR3 DNA reads TGTGCCAGCAGGGGGGGGAAAGAGACCCAGTACTTC. It codes for CASRGGKETQYF. The chain links TRBV2 to TRBJ2-5; TRBD2 matches at 7 bases. The V and J ends lost 6 bases and 3 bases, in that order; junction bases with no gene match: 1. The CDR3 is made up of 12 amino acids. CDR1 is SNHLY and CDR2 is FYNNEI in the germline V gene. The full variable domain, rest sourced from reference TRBV2 and TRBJ2-5, is EPEVTQTPSHQVTQMGQEVILRCVPISNHLYFYWYRQILGQKVEFLVSFYNNEISEKSEIFDDQFSVERPDGSNFTLKIRSTKLEDSAMYFCASRGGKETQYFGPGTRLLVL.